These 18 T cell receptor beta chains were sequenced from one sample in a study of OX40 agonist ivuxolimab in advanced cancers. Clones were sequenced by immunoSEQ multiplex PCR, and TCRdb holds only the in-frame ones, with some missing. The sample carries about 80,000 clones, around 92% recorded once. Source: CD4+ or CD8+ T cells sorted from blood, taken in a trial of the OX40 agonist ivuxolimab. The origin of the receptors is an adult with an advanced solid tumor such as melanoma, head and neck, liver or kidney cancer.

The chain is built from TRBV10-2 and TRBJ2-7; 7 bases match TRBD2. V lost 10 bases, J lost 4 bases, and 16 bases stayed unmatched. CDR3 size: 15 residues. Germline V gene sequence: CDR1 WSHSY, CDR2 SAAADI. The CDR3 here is CATTLSGEGPYEQYF. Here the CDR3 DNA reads TGCGCCACCACCTTAAGCGGGGAAGGCCCTTACGAGCAGTACTTC.

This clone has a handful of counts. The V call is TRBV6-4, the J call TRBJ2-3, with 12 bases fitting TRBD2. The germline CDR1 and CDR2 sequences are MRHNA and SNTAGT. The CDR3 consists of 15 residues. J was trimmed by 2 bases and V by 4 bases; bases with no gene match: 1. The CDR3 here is CASSASGGATDTQYF. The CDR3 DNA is TGTGCCAGCAGTGCTAGCGGGGGGGCCACAGATACGCAGTATTTT.

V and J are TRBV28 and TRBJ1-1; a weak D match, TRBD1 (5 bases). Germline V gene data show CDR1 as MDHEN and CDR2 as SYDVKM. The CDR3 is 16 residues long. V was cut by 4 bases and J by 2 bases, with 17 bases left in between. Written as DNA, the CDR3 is TGTGCCAGCAGTTCCGCCCTAGGGGATTTTAACACTGAAGCTTTCTTT. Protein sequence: CASSSALGDFNTEAFF.

The CDR3 protein is CASSLRLGTNTEAFF. DNA for the CDR3: TGTGCCAGCAGTTTAAGATTGGGAACGAACACTGAAGCTTTCTTT. The genes are TRBV27 and TRBJ1-1; D is uncertain. The CDR3 loop spans 15 amino acids. Trimming took off 2 bases at V and 1 base at J, with 11 bases between the two ends. Germline CDR1 MNHEY, CDR2 SMNVEV (reference sequence).

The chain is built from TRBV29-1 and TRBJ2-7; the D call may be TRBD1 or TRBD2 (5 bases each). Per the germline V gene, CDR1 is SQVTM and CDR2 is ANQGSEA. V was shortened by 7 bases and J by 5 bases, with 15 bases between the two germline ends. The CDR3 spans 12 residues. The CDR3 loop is CSADAGSHEQYF. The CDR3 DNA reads TGCAGCGCCGACGCAGGGAGCCACGAGCAGTACTTC.

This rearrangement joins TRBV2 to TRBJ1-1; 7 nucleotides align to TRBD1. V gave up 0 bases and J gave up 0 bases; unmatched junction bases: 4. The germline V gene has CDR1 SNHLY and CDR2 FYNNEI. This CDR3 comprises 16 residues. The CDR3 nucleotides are TGTGCCAGCAGTGAAGCTACGGACAGGCTGAACACTGAAGCTTTCTTT. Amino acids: CASSEATDRLNTEAFF.

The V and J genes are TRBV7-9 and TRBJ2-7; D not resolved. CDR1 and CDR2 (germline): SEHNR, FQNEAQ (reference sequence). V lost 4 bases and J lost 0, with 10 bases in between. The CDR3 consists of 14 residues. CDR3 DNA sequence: TGTGCCAGCAGCTCCGTCTGGAGCTCCTACGAGCAGTACTTC. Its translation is CASSSVWSSYEQYF. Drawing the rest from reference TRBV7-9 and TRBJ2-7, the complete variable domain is DTGVSQNPRHKITKRGQNVTFRCDPISEHNRLYWYRQTLGQGPEFLTYFQNEAQLEKSRLLSDRFSAERPKGSFSTLEIQRTEQGDSAMYLCASSSVWSSYEQYFGPGTRLTVT.

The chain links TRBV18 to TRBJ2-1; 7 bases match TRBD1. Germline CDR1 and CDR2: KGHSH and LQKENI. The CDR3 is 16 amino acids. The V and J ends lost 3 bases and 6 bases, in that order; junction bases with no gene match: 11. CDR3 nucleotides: TGTGCCAGCTCACCCGCAACAGGGGTTTTAAGCAATGAGCAGTTCTTC. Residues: CASSPATGVLSNEQFF.

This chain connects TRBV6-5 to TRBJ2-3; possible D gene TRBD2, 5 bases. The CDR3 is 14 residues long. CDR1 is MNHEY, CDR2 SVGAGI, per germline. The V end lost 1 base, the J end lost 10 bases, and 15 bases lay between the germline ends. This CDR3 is CASSYLRPGVAQYF. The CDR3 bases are TGTGCCAGCAGTTACTTGAGACCCGGGGTGGCGCAGTATTTT.

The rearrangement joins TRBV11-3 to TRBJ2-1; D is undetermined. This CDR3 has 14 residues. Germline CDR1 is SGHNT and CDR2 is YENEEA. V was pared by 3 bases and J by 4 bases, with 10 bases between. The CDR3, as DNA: TGTGCCAGCAGCTTTCGGGCGGAGTACAATGAGCAGTTCTTC. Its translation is CASSFRAEYNEQFF.

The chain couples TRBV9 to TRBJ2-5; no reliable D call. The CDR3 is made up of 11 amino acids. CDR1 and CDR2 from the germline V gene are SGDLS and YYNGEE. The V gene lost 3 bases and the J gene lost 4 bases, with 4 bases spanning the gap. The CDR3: CASSASETQYF. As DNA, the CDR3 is TGTGCCAGCAGCGCCTCAGAGACCCAGTACTTC. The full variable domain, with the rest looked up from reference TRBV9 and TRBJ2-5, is DSGVTQTPKHLITATGQRVTLRCSPRSGDLSVYWYQQSLDQGLQFLIQYYNGEERAKGNILERFSAQQFPDLHSELNLSSLELGDSALYFCASSASETQYFGPGTRLLVL.

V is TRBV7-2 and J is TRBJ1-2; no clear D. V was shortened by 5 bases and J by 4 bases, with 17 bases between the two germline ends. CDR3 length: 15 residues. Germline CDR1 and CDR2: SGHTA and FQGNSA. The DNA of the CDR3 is TGTGCCAGCAGCCGTTTAGGAACCGACCTCTATGGCTACACCTTC. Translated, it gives CASSRLGTDLYGYTF.

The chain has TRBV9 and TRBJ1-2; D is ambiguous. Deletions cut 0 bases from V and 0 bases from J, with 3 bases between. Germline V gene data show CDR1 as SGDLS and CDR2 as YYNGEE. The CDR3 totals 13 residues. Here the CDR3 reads CASSVVSNYGYTF. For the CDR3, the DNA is TGTGCCAGCAGCGTAGTTTCTAACTATGGCTACACCTTC. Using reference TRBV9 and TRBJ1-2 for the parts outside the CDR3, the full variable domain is DSGVTQTPKHLITATGQRVTLRCSPRSGDLSVYWYQQSLDQGLQFLIQYYNGEERAKGNILERFSAQQFPDLHSELNLSSLELGDSALYFCASSVVSNYGYTFGSGTRLTVV.

CDR3 DNA sequence: TGTGCCAGCAGCTTAATCCAGGGAAGGATCTGGGAGCAGTACTTC. As protein: CASSLIQGRIWEQYF. J is TRBJ2-7 and V is TRBV7-6, with D perhaps matching TRBD1 (5 bases). Germline loops: CDR1 SGHVS, CDR2 FNYEAQ. The CDR3 length is 15 residues. The V gene lost 2 bases and the J gene lost 7 bases, with 18 bases spanning the gap.

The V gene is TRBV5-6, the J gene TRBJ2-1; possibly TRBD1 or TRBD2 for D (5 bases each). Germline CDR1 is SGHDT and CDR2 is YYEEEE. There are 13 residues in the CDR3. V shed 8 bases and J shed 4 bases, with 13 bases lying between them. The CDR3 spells CASGTNAYNEQFF. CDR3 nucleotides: TGTGCCAGTGGGACCAACGCTTACAATGAGCAGTTCTTC.

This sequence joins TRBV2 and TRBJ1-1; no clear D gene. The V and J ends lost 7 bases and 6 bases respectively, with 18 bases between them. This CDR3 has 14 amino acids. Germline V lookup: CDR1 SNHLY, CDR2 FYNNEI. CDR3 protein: CASTHGPGEPEAFF. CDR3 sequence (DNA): TGTGCCAGCACCCACGGGCCGGGAGAACCTGAAGCTTTCTTT. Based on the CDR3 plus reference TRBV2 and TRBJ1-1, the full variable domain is EPEVTQTPSHQVTQMGQEVILRCVPISNHLYFYWYRQILGQKVEFLVSFYNNEISEKSEIFDDQFSVERPDGSNFTLKIRSTKLEDSAMYFCASTHGPGEPEAFFGQGTRLTVV.

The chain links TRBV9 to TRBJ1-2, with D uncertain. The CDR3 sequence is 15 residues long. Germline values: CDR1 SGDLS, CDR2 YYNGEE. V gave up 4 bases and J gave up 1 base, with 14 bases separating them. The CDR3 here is CASSPGRVGNYGYTF. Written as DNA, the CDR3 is TGTGCCAGCAGCCCCGGGAGGGTGGGTAACTATGGCTACACCTTC.

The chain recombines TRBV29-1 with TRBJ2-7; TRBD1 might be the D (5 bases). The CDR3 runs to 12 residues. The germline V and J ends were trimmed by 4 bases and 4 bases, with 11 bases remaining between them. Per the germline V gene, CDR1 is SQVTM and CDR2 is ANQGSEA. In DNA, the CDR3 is TGCAGCGTTGGGGCCCAGGGATACGAGCAGTACTTC. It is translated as CSVGAQGYEQYF.